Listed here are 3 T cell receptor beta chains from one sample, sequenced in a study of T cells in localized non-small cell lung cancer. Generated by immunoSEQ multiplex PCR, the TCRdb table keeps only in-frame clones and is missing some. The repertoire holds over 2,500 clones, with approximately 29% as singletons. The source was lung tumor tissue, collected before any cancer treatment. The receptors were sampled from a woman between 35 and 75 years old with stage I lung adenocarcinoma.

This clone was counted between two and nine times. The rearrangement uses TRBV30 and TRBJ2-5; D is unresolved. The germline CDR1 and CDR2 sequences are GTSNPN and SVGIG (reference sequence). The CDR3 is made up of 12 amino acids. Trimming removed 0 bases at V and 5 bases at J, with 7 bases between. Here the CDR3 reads CAWSVFRETQYF. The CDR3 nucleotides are TGTGCCTGGAGTGTGTTTAGGGAGACCCAGTACTTC. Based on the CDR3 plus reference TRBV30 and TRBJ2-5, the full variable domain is SQTIHQWPATLVQPVGSPLSLECTVEGTSNPNLYWYRQAAGRGLQLLFYSVGIGQISSEVPQNLSASRPQDRQFILSSKKLLLSDSGFYLCAWSVFRETQYFGPGTRLLVL.

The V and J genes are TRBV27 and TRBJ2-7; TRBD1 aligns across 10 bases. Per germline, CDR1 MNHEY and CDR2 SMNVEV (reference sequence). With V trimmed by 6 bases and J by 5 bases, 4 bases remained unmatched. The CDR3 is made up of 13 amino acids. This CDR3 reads CASRTGGVNEQYF. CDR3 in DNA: TGTGCCAGCAGGACAGGGGGCGTCAACGAGCAGTACTTC.

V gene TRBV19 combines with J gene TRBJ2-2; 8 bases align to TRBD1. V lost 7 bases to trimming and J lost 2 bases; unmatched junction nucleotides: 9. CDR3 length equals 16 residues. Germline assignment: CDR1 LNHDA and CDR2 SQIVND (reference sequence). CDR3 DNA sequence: TGTGCCAGTAAGCCGCCGGGACAGGACAACACCGGGGAGCTGTTTTTT. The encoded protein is CASKPPGQDNTGELFF. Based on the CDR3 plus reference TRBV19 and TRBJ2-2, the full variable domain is DGGITQSPKYLFRKEGQNVTLSCEQNLNHDAMYWYRQDPGQGLRLIYYSQIVNDFQKGDIAEGYSVSREKKESFPLTVTSAQKNPTAFYLCASKPPGQDNTGELFFGEGSRLTVL.